These 11 T cell receptor beta chains originate from one sample sequenced in a study of regulatory T cells in long-lasting Graves disease. Time point given: newly diagnosed GD, antithyroid drugs for less than 3 months. Generation of the TCR library employed RNA extracted from PBMCs. With iRepertoire HTBI primers and Arm-PCR of CDR3 regions, TCR beta libraries were built. TCRdb called the multiplex PCR reads again in MiXCR, with one record for every CDR3 protein. The sample includes about 440,000 distinct CDR3 sequences, about 15% of them seen just once. These records were also assigned to another study, of T cells in Graves' hyperthyroidism and ophthalmopathy.

The starting material was peripheral blood mononuclear cells (PBMCs), obtained at new diagnosis, from a patient treated with antithyroid drugs. The origin of the receptors is a woman in her 30s with Graves disease.

As DNA, the CDR3 is TGTGCCAGCAGTTCCAGGGGGGGGGACTCCTACGAGCAGTACTTC. Its translation: CASSSRGGDSYEQYF. The gene calls are TRBV27 and TRBJ2-7, with D possibly being TRBD1 or TRBD2 (7 bases each). The CDR3 has 15 residues. Germline loops: CDR1 MNHEY, CDR2 SMNVEV (reference sequence). Trimming took off 4 bases at V and 0 bases at J, with 13 bases between the two ends.

This clonotype was detected many times. The V gene is TRBV7-9, the J gene TRBJ1-5, with D uncertain. The CDR3 runs 13 residues. Germline assignment: CDR1 SEHNR and CDR2 FQNEAQ (reference sequence). Trimming stripped 2 bases from V and 4 bases from J, with 6 bases between. As DNA, the CDR3 is TGTGCCAGCAGCTTAACGGCTAATCAGCCCCAGCATTTT. This translates into CASSLTANQPQHF.

This clonotype was picked up many times. This sequence joins TRBV30 and TRBJ2-5; D unclear. In germline, CDR1 is GTSNPN, CDR2 SVGIG (reference sequence). Trimming cost V 1 base and J 5 bases, with 11 bases left between them. This CDR3 contains 13 residues. This chain's CDR3 is CAWSGATRETQYF. DNA of the CDR3: TGTGCCTGGAGTGGGGCTACCAGGGAGACCCAGTACTTC.

This clonotype occurred many times. The chain employs TRBV11-3 and TRBJ2-1; no clear D. CDR3 size: 15 residues. Germline CDR1 SGHNT, CDR2 YENEEA. Trimming took off 5 bases at V and 0 bases at J, with 11 bases between the two ends. This CDR3 reads CASSRIGASYNEQFF. CDR3 DNA sequence: TGTGCCAGCAGCCGAATCGGTGCCTCCTACAATGAGCAGTTCTTC.

This clonotype was seen more than once but under ten times. This CDR3 is CASSQDDQPQHF. DNA for the CDR3: TGTGCCAGCAGCCAAGATGACCAGCCCCAGCATTTT. The V call is TRBV4-2, the J call TRBJ1-5; no firm D call. CDR3 size: 12 residues. Germline V gene data show CDR1 as LGHNA and CDR2 as YNFKEQ. Deletions cut 0 bases from V and 7 bases from J, with 4 bases between.

V gene TRBV6-2 or TRBV6-3 combines with J gene TRBJ2-7; 8 bases fit TRBD2. V was clipped by 7 bases and J by 0 bases; unmatched bases: 11. Per germline, CDR1 MNHEY and CDR2 SVGEGT. The CDR3 is 16 amino acids. CDR3 region: CASTKQLAESSYEQYF. DNA for the CDR3: TGTGCCAGCACAAAACAACTAGCGGAGAGCTCCTACGAGCAGTACTTC.

This clonotype was seen repeatedly, ten times or more. The chain employs TRBV18 and TRBJ1-4, with 8 bases matching TRBD1. The length of the CDR3 is 12 residues. The junction had 5 bases not matched to a gene; V was cut back by 5 bases and J by 12 bases. Germline CDR1 and CDR2: KGHSH and LQKENI. CDR3 sequence reads: CASSATGAELFF. CDR3 nucleotide sequence: TGTGCCAGCTCAGCGACAGGGGCAGAACTGTTTTTT.

This clonotype was counted once. Since a much larger clone is just one base distant, this may be a read error. V is TRBV11-2 and J is TRBJ2-1, with 12 positions matching TRBD2. V shed 5 bases, J shed 8 bases, and the junction held 7 bases outside the gene matches. From germline, CDR1 is SGHAT and CDR2 FQNNGV. There are 15 residues in the CDR3. CDR3 sequence reads: CASSTRLAGEYEQFF. CDR3 in DNA: TGTGCCAGCAGCACCCGACTAGCGGGAGAATATGAGCAGTTCTTC.

This clonotype has a count of ten or more. The chain uses TRBV2 and TRBJ1-1; TRBD1 matches 7 bases. This CDR3 spans 14 amino acids. Germline loops: CDR1 SNHLY, CDR2 FYNNEI. V shed 5 bases and J 4 bases; nucleotides not matched to a gene: 7. CDR3 DNA: TGTGCCAGCAGTCCACAGGGGCAGGGCACTGAAGCTTTCTTT. The encoded protein is CASSPQGQGTEAFF.

DNA of the CDR3: TGTGCCTGGAGTGACCCCGGGGTGTGGGGTCAGCCCCAGCATTTT. This sequence encodes CAWSDPGVWGQPQHF. V is TRBV30 and J is TRBJ1-5; D is ambiguous. Germline V gives CDR1 GTSNPN, CDR2 SVGIG (reference sequence). The CDR3 has 15 amino acids. V was shortened by 1 base and J by 6 bases, with 16 bases between the two germline ends.

The DNA of the CDR3 is TGTGCCAGCAGTGAATATGACCTGAACACTGAAGCTTTCTTT. Residues: CASSEYDLNTEAFF. This chain uses TRBV2 with TRBJ1-1; D not resolved. The CDR3 is 14 amino acids. Germline V CDR1 and CDR2: SNHLY, FYNNEI. Trimming pared 2 bases from V and 0 bases from J, leaving 7 bases between.